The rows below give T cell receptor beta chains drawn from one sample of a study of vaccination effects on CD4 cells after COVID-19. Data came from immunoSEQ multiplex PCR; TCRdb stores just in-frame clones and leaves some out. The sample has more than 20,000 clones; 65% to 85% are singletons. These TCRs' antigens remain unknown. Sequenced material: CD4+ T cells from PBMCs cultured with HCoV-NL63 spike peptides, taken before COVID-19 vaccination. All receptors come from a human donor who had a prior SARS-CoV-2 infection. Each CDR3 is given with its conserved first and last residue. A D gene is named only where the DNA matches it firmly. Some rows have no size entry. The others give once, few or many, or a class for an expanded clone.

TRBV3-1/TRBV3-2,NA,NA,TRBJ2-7,TGTGCCAGCAGCCAAGTTTTTGCGTCGGCGGGGAACTACGAGCAGTACTTC,CASSQVFASAGNYEQYF
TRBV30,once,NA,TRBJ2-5,TGTGCCTGGGCCCGTTCTCTGACCGAGACCCAGTACTTC,CAWARSLTETQYF
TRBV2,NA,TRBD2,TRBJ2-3,TGTGCCAGCAGTGAGGCTACCGGGACTAGCGGGAGGGCCGTATGGGATACGCAGTATTTT,CASSEATGTSGRAVWDTQYF
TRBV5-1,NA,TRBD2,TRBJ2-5,TGCGCCAGCAGCTTGGCCTTTAGCGGGGGCAACCAAGAGACCCAGTACTTC,CASSLAFSGGNQETQYF
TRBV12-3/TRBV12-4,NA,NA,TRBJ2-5,TGTGCCAGCAGTTTACAGGACCAAGAGACCCAGTACTTC,CASSLQDQETQYF
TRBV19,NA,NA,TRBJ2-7,TGTGCCAGTAGTGCACACCGGGACCCACTTACCTCCTACGAGCAGTACTTC,CASSAHRDPLTSYEQYF
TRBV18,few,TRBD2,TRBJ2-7,TGTGCCAGCTCACCGGCAGGACTAGCGGGAAGAGAGCAGTACTTC,CASSPAGLAGREQYF
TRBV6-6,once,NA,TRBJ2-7,TGTGCCAGCAGTTACCCCTCGAATTACGAGCAGTACTTC,CASSYPSNYEQYF
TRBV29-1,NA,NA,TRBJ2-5,TGCAGCGTTGGTATACTTCAAGAGACCCAGTACTTC,CSVGILQETQYF
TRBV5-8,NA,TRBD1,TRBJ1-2,TGTGCCAGCAGCCTTGGACAGGACTACTATGGCTACACCTTC,CASSLGQDYYGYTF
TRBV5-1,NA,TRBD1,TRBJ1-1,TGCGCCAGCATGACAGGGGTCGGGGACACTGAAGCTTTCTTT,CASMTGVGDTEAFF
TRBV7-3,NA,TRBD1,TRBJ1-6,TGTGCCAGCAGCGACAGGGGGGATAATTCACCCCTCCACTTT,CASSDRGDNSPLHF
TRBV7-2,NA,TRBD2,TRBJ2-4,TGTGCCAGCAGCTTAGAGGGCATACTAGCGGGAGAGAACATTCAGTACTTC,CASSLEGILAGENIQYF
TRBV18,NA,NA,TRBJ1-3,TGTGCCAGCTCACCATGGGAGAGTTCTGGAAACACCATATATTTT,CASSPWESSGNTIYF
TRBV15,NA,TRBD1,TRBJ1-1,TGTGCCACCAGCAGAAGACAGGGCGGTACTGAAGCTTTCTTT,CATSRRQGGTEAFF
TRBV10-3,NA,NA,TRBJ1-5,TGTGCCATTACGACAGATTTCCAGCCCCAGCATTTT,CAITTDFQPQHF
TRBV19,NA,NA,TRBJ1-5,TGTGCCAGTGGCTTTGAAGGGCGGCGAGCCCAGCATTTT,CASGFEGRRAQHF
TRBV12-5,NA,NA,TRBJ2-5,TGTGCTAGTGGCCCCCCCGTCGACAGTCAAGAGACCCAGTACTTC,CASGPPVDSQETQYF
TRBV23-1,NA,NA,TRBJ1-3,TGCGCCAGCAGTCGAGGACATCGCCCCTCTGGAAACACCATATATTTT,CASSRGHRPSGNTIYF
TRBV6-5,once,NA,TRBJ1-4,TGTGCCAGCAGTTACCGGGTCCTCCGACGGGAAAAACTGTTTTTT,CASSYRVLRREKLFF
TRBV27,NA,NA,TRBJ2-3,TGTGCCAGCAGCCGACTACCTTTCACAGATACGCAGTATTTT,CASSRLPFTDTQYF
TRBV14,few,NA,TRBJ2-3,TGTGCCAGCAGCCAGCGACTACCGGGGCGAAAGTATTTT,CASSQRLPGRKYF
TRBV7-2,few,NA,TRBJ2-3,TGTGCCAGCAGCTTAGATCTCACAGATACGCAGTATTTT,CASSLDLTDTQYF
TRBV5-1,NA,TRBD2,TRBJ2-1,TGCGCCAGCAGCTTAATAGCGGGAGGGCGGAATGAGCAGTTCTTC,CASSLIAGGRNEQFF
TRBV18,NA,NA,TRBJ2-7,TGTGCCAGCTCACCAATATCTAGCAGGAGCTCCTACGAGCAGTACTTC,CASSPISSRSSYEQYF
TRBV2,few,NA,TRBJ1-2,TGTGCCAGCAGCCGGGACATCACCTTAGATGGCTACACCTTC,CASSRDITLDGYTF
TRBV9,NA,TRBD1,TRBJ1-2,TGTGCCAGCAGCCCAACGGACAGGGGGACGATCTATGGCTACACCTTC,CASSPTDRGTIYGYTF
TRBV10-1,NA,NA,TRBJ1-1,TGCGCCAGCAGGAAAACAGGGAGTCCGACCGAGGGCCCCTCTGAAGCTTTCTTT,CASRKTGSPTEGPSEAFF
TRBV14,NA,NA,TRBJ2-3,TGTGCCAGCAGCCTGAGACGGTCCTCCACAGATACGCAGTATTTT,CASSLRRSSTDTQYF
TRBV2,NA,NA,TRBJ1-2,TGTGCCAGCATGTCGGGGTCCAGAGTCGGCGGGTACACCTTC,CASMSGSRVGGYTF
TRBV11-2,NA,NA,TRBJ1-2,TGTGCCAGCAGCATGGACGGCGCTAACTATGGCTACACCTTC,CASSMDGANYGYTF
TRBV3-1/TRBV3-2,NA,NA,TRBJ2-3,TGTGCCAGCAGCCAAGTCCTAGGGGGTCGCACAGATACGCAGTATTTT,CASSQVLGGRTDTQYF
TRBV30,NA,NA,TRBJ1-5,TGTGCCTGGAGTGTACAGGAGCATCAGCCCCAGCATTTT,CAWSVQEHQPQHF
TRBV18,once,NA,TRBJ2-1,TGTGCCAGCTCACCACCGGGGGCCCAAGCTAGGAATGTGAATGAGCAGTTCTTC,CASSPPGAQARNVNEQFF
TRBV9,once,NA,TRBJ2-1,TGTGCCAGCAGCGTTAGGGCCTCAGCCTCCTACAATGAGCAGTTCTTC,CASSVRASASYNEQFF
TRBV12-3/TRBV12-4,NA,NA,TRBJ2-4,TGTGCCAGCAGTTGGGGGACATTGGGTTCTCAGTACTTC,CASSWGTLGSQYF
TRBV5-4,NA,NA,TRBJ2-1,TGTGCCAGCAGCGCCGGCGGGGCGAGCTCCTACAATGAGCAGTTCTTC,CASSAGGASSYNEQFF
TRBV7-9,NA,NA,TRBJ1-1,TGTGCCGGTCAAAATCGGGGATCGGCGGTGACGGACACTGAAGCTTTCTTT,CAGQNRGSAVTDTEAFF
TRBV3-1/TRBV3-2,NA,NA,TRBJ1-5,TGTGCCAGCAGCCAAGTTGGAGCGAGCCACCAGCATTTT,CASSQVGASHQHF
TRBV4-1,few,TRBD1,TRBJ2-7,TGCGCCAGCAGCCAAGATAACAGGGGACACTACGAGCAGTACTTC,CASSQDNRGHYEQYF
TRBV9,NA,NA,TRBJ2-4,TGTGCCAGCAGCGTAGGCCCGACCGACATTCAGTACTTC,CASSVGPTDIQYF
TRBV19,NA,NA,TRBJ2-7,TGTGCCAGTAGTATAGCGCAGGGAAGCTACGAGCAGTACTTC,CASSIAQGSYEQYF
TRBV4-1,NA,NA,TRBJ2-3,TGCGCCAGCAGACGACAGCAGCCCGCCAGCACAGATACGCAGTATTTT,CASRRQQPASTDTQYF
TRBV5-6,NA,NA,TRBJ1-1,TGTGCCAGCAGCTTGGTACCCCAAGGGAGCACTGAAGCTTTCTTT,CASSLVPQGSTEAFF
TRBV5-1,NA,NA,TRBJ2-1,TGCGCCAGCAGCGCGGACTACTCCTACAATGAGCAGTTCTTC,CASSADYSYNEQFF